A selection of T cell receptor beta chains follows, all from one sample in a study of blood T cell repertoires in COVID-19. Produced via immunoSEQ multiplex PCR; TCRdb's table is partial and in-frame only. This sample has 250,000 to 350,000 clones; roughly 90% occur once, and the top ten carry 9.5% to 15%. Material: peripheral blood. The receptors originated from a woman aged 55 to 70 with acute or convalescent COVID-19. The conserved cysteine and the conserved F or W are not part of the CDR3 here. A clone size is listed for some rows: how often the clone was seen (once, few, many), or a class if it is expanded.

j_call v_call clone_size cdr3_aa
TRBJ1-5 TRBV29-1 - SVAQGPGNQPQH
TRBJ1-1 TRBV5-1 - ASSDGGVNTEAF
TRBJ2-7 TRBV7-9 - ASSQVHEQY
TRBJ2-3 TRBV10-3 - AISERDIDTDTQY
TRBJ1-3 TRBV5-4 - ASSLDTGPSGNTIY
TRBJ1-4 TRBV15 - ATSGRRPGGGEKLF
TRBJ1-1 TRBV7-3 - ASSLGRGNTEAF
TRBJ2-3 TRBV7-8 - ASSPASAGVTDTQY
TRBJ1-4 TRBV9 - ASSPTGITNEKLF
TRBJ1-4 TRBV7-9 - ASSLTAEKLF
TRBJ2-3 TRBV7-3 - ASSRGRAATDTQY
TRBJ1-2 TRBV6-2/TRBV6-3 - ASSSRDRGRDGYT
TRBJ1-5 TRBV19 - ASSIWAGDGQPQH
TRBJ1-2 TRBV7-9 - ASSFPYGQYNYGYT
TRBJ1-6 TRBV4-2 - ASSQGPGTGGSYNSPLH
TRBJ2-2 TRBV5-1 few ASSTGTRGTGELF
TRBJ1-5 TRBV24-1 once ATSETASNQPQH
TRBJ1-3 TRBV29-1 - SVGTGGNTIY
TRBJ2-1 TRBV2 - ASSLTGGTAGNEQF
TRBJ2-2 TRBV28 - ASSFRGDTGELF
TRBJ2-6 TRBV7-3 - ASGTGSGGANVLT
TRBJ2-7 TRBV4-2 once ASSQESSGREYEQY